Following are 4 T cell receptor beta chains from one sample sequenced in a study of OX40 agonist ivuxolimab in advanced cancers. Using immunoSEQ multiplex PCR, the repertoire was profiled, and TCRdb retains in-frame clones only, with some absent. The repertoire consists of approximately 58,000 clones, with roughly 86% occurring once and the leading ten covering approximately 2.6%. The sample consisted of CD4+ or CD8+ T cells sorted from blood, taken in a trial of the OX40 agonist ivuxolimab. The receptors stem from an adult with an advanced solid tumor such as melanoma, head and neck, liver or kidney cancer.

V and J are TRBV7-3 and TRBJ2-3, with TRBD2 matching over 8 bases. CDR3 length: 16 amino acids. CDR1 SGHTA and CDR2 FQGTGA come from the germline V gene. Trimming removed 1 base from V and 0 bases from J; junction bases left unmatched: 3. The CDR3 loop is CASSLSSGASTDTQYF. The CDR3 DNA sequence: TGTGCCAGCAGCTTAAGTAGCGGGGCTAGCACAGATACGCAGTATTTT.

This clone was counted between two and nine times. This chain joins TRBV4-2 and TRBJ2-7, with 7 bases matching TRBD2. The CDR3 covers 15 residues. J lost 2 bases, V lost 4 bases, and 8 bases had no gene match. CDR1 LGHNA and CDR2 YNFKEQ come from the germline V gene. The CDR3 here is CASSLRGDRTYEQYF. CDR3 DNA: TGTGCCAGCAGCCTTCGGGGGGACCGGACCTACGAGCAGTACTTC.

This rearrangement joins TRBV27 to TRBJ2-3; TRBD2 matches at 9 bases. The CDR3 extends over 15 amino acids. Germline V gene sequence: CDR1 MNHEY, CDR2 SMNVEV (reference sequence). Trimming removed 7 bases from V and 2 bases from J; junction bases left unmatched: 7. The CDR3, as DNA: TGTGCCAGCACCTCCGGCGGGGGGGACACAGATACGCAGTATTTT. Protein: CASTSGGGDTDTQYF.

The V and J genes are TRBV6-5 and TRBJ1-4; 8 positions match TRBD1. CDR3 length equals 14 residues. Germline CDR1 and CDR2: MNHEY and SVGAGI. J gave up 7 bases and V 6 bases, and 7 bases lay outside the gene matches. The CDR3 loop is CASSRQGAFEKLFF. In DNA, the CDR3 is TGTGCCAGCAGCAGGCAGGGGGCTTTTGAAAAACTGTTTTTT.